The T cell receptor beta chain described here comes from a study of blood T cell repertoires in COVID-19. Study-level background: The United States, Italy and Spain provided the acute and convalescent COVID-19 samples. PBMCs, B-cell-depleted T cells, or T cells were the source of the cDNA or gDNA that made up the material.

As originally analysed: The authors estimated nucleated cell counts from reference gene primer amplification. Here immunoSEQ multiplex PCR was the method, and the copy in TCRdb shows in-frame clones only, minus some. V and J calls and clone size follow that table, whereas D and trimming were derived from the DNA. The table shows about 240,000 clones, with around nine tenths occurring only once. Looked up from germline, CDR1 is LGHDT and CDR2 is YNNKEL (reference sequence). The CDR3 consists of 19 residues. This clone was counted between two and nine times. Compared with germline, one end of the junction differs, possibly owing to a read error.

The specimen was peripheral blood. The clonotype originates from a woman in her 70s with active or convalescent COVID-19. The chain carries TRBV3-1 (or the pseudogene TRBV3-2) and TRBJ2-2, with D maybe TRBD1 (6 bases). The DNA for the CDR3 is TGTGCCAGCAGTCAAGACCGGGACACCCTACATTTTAACACCGGGGAGCTGTTTTTT. Its translation: CASSQDRDTLHFNTGELFF.